Below are 15 T cell receptor beta chains sequenced from a single sample in a study of long-term antiretroviral therapy in people with HIV. Version v3.0 of the immunoSEQ assay was performed at survey level. Repertoires were generated with immunoSEQ multiplex PCR, while TCRdb's copy carries only in-frame clones and drops some. The data hold about 31,000 clones, with roughly nine tenths observed a single time. The source was unsorted PBMCs, collected approximately 5 years before starting antiretroviral therapy. The receptors shown here come from a man aged 50 to 59 with HIV.

By share, this clone counts as medium-sized. V usage is TRBV5-1 and J usage is TRBJ2-3; TRBD2 aligns across 11 bases. With V trimmed by 0 bases and J by 0 bases, 0 bases remained unmatched. Germline-derived CDR1 and CDR2 are SGHRS and YFSETQ. The CDR3 is 16 amino acids. The CDR3 loop reads CASSLGLAGSTDTQYF. The DNA of the CDR3 is TGCGCCAGCAGCTTGGGACTAGCGGGAAGCACAGATACGCAGTATTTT.

V is TRBV5-6 and J is TRBJ2-5, with no clear D. This CDR3 region has 14 residues. The germline V and J ends were trimmed by 0 bases and 4 bases, with 10 bases remaining between them. The germline V gene has CDR1 SGHDT and CDR2 YYEEEE. The CDR3 DNA follows: TGTGCCAGCAGCTTGGTGTCCGTAGGAGAGACCCAGTACTTC. Its translation: CASSLVSVGETQYF. Supplemented by reference TRBV5-6 and TRBJ2-5, the full variable domain reads DAGVTQSPTHLIKTRGQQVTLRCSPKSGHDTVSWYQQALGQGPQFIFQYYEEEERQRGNFPDRFSGHQFPNYSSELNVNALLLGDSALYLCASSLVSVGETQYFGPGTRLLVL.

The chain uses TRBV5-1 and TRBJ2-3; 7 bases match TRBD2. The J segment lost 4 bases and the V segment lost 5 bases, leaving 13 bases of the junction unmatched. From germline, CDR1 is SGHRS and CDR2 YFSETQ. The CDR3 contains 16 residues. As DNA, the CDR3 is TGCGCCAGCAGTTTCGAACTAGCGAACGGGCCAGATACGCAGTATTTT. Its translation: CASSFELANGPDTQYF. The full variable domain, with the rest looked up from reference TRBV5-1 and TRBJ2-3, is KAGVTQTPRYLIKTRGQQVTLSCSPISGHRSVSWYQQTPGQGLQFLFEYFSETQRNKGNFPGRFSGRQFSNSRSEMNVSTLELGDSALYLCASSFELANGPDTQYFGPGTRLTVL.

In its sample, this clone was seen once. The chain employs TRBV5-1 and TRBJ1-4, with D unresolved. The CDR3 has 15 residues. Germline V gene lookup returns CDR1 SGHRS and CDR2 YFSETQ. V shed 1 base and J shed 4 bases, with 11 bases lying between them. The CDR3 region has the DNA TGCGCCAGCAGCTTGATCTACGCCGGTAATGAAAAACTGTTTTTT. As protein: CASSLIYAGNEKLFF.

V is TRBV5-1 and J is TRBJ2-3, with TRBD2 matching over 7 bases. CDR1 and CDR2 (germline): SGHRS, YFSETQ. The V segment lost 4 bases and the J segment 0 bases; nucleotides outside the gene matches: 8. The CDR3 spans 16 residues. The CDR3 reads CASSPWGGLSTDTQYF. The CDR3 DNA is TGCGCCAGCAGCCCCTGGGGGGGACTCAGCACAGATACGCAGTATTTT.

This chain uses TRBV9 with TRBJ2-1, with a possible D match to TRBD1 (6 bases). V was shortened by 4 bases and J by 3 bases, with 20 bases between the two germline ends. The CDR3 covers 17 residues. CDR1 is SGDLS and CDR2 is YYNGEE in the germline V gene. The CDR3 DNA sequence: TGTGCCAGCAGCTCGGGCAGGGGCCCTGGGGTCTACAATGAGCAGTTCTTC. It codes for CASSSGRGPGVYNEQFF.

The chain carries TRBV2 and TRBJ2-7; 7 positions agree with TRBD2. V trimming: 3 bases; J trimming: 3 bases; junction bases outside the gene matches: 11. Germline values: CDR1 SNHLY, CDR2 FYNNEI. The CDR3 is 16 amino acids. CDR3 in amino acids: CASSDIPRDYIYEQYF. CDR3 coding DNA: TGTGCCAGCAGTGATATACCCCGGGACTATATCTACGAGCAGTACTTC.

V is TRBV10-3 and J is TRBJ2-3; 14 bases line up with TRBD2. From germline, CDR1 is ENHRY and CDR2 SYGVKD. This CDR3 region has 17 residues. V lost 11 bases to trimming and J lost 1 base; unmatched junction nucleotides: 11. CDR3 sequence reads: CALSSGTSGSGTDTQYF. In DNA, the CDR3 is TGTGCCCTATCCTCCGGGACTAGCGGGAGTGGCACAGATACGCAGTATTTT.

The rearrangement links TRBV5-6 to TRBJ1-5; D gene uncertain. The CDR3 runs 15 residues. Per germline, CDR1 SGHDT and CDR2 YYEEEE. The V gene lost 0 bases and the J gene lost 0 bases, with 7 bases spanning the gap. In nucleotides, the CDR3 is TGTGCCAGCAGCTTGGCAGGTAATAGCAATCAGCCCCAGCATTTT. This gives the protein CASSLAGNSNQPQHF. Full variable domain (outside the CDR3, taken from reference TRBV5-6 and TRBJ1-5): DAGVTQSPTHLIKTRGQQVTLRCSPKSGHDTVSWYQQALGQGPQFIFQYYEEEERQRGNFPDRFSGHQFPNYSSELNVNALLLGDSALYLCASSLAGNSNQPQHFGDGTRLSIL.

The chain uses TRBV28 and TRBJ2-7; the D is unclear. V was trimmed by 5 bases and J by 0 bases, leaving 14 bases between them. The CDR3 length is 15 residues. CDR1 and CDR2 (germline): MDHEN, SYDVKM. The CDR3 sequence is CASSPASVSSYEQYF. The CDR3 nucleotides are TGTGCCAGCAGTCCGGCGAGCGTTAGCTCCTACGAGCAGTACTTC. Full variable domain (missing parts from reference TRBV28 and TRBJ2-7): DVKVTQSSRYLVKRTGEKVFLECVQDMDHENMFWYRQDPGLGLRLIYFSYDVKMKEKGDIPEGYSVSREKKERFSLILESASTNQTSMYLCASSPASVSSYEQYFGPGTRLTVT.

V is TRBV9 and J is TRBJ1-6, with D unclear. The CDR3 totals 15 residues. CDR1 is SGDLS and CDR2 is YYNGEE in the germline V gene. V shed 2 bases and J shed 10 bases, with 16 bases lying between them. The CDR3 coding sequence is TGTGCCAGCAGCGTCTCGGTGAGAGTAGGCTCACCCCTCCACTTT. This sequence encodes CASSVSVRVGSPLHF.

The chain recombines TRBV6-1 with TRBJ2-1; D unresolved. Germline CDR1 MNHNS, CDR2 SASEGT. Trimming left V 5 bases short and J 1 base short, with 9 bases between. This CDR3 is 14 amino acids long. The CDR3 bases are TGTGCCAGCAGTAACCGAGCGTCCTACAATGAGCAGTTCTTC. This sequence encodes CASSNRASYNEQFF.

The chain joins TRBV6-6 to TRBJ2-2, with D tentatively TRBD2 (5 bases). CDR1 MNHNY and CDR2 SVGAGI come from the germline V gene (reference sequence). The CDR3 extends over 15 amino acids. V dropped 6 bases and J dropped 0 bases, with 11 bases sitting between them. The DNA for the CDR3 is TGTGCCAGCAGCGGGGTCTCACCGAACACCGGGGAGCTGTTTTTT. This sequence encodes CASSGVSPNTGELFF.

The chain is built from TRBV19 and TRBJ1-1, with D possibly TRBD1 on 5 matching bases. The CDR3 runs to 14 residues. Germline V gene data show CDR1 as LNHDA and CDR2 as SQIVND (reference sequence). V lost 7 bases to trimming and J lost 2 bases, with 14 bases between them. The DNA of the CDR3 is TGTGCCAGTACCACATTGACAGTAAACACTGAAGCTTTCTTT. This translates into CASTTLTVNTEAFF.

The chain recombines TRBV6-8 with TRBJ2-4; 9 bases line up with TRBD2. The CDR3 has 17 residues. J lost 4 bases, V lost 2 bases, and 9 bases had no gene match. The germline gives CDR1 MNHGY, CDR2 SAAAGT. The DNA for the CDR3 is TGTGCCAGCAGTTACCTCCCGGGGAGCGGGGGGAAAAACATTCAGTACTTC. Translated: CASSYLPGSGGKNIQYF.